This TCR beta chain stems from a study of T cell responses to AZD1222 COVID-19 vaccine. From germline, CDR1 is SGHKS and CDR2 YYEKEE (reference sequence). The CDR3 runs 14 residues. V was clipped by 5 bases and J by 3 bases; unmatched bases: 4. This clone was seen a few times. The target antigen is unknown. General study findings and limits: Seropositive AZD1222 recipients at baseline numbered only five or six.

Using immunoSEQ multiplex PCR, the repertoire was profiled, and TCRdb retains in-frame clones only, with some absent. The sample includes some 150,000 clones, roughly 85% of them seen just once. The sequenced sample was peripheral blood, obtained 28 days after the second dose of the MenACWY control vaccine. The chain employs TRBV5-5 and TRBJ1-5; TRBD1 matches 8 bases. The receptor was isolated from an adult who received the MenACWY meningococcal vaccine as a control. The CDR3 region is CASRPDRANQPQHF. In nucleotides, the CDR3 is TGTGCCAGCAGACCGGACAGGGCCAATCAGCCCCAGCATTTT. Combining the CDR3 with reference TRBV5-5 and TRBJ1-5 gives the whole variable domain DAGVTQSPTHLIKTRGQQVTLRCSPISGHKSVSWYQQVLGQGPQFIFQYYEKEERGRGNFPDRFSARQFPNYSSELNVNALLLGDSALYLCASRPDRANQPQHFGDGTRLSIL.